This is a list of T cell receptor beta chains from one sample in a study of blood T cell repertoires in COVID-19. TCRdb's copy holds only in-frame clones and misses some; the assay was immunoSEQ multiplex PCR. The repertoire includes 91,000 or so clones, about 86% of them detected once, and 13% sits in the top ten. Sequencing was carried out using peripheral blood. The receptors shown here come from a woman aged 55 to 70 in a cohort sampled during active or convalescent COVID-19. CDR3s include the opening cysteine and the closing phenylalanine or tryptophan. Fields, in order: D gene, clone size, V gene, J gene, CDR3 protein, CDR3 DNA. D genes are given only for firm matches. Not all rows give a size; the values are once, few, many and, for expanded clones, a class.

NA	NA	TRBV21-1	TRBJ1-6	CARPRKSRTTSSYNSPLHF	TGTGCCCGTCCAAGAAAATCTCGGACAACGAGCTCCTATAATTCACCCCTCCACTTT
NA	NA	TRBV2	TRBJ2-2	CASTGVGELFF	TGTGCCAGCACGGGTGTCGGGGAGCTGTTTTTT
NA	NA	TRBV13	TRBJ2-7	CASSLGRWQGLYEQYF	TGTGCCAGCAGCTTAGGCCGTTGGCAGGGACTCTACGAGCAGTACTTC
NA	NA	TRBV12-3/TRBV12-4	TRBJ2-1	CASSSSRELEQFF	TGTGCCAGCAGTTCATCTCGTGAGCTTGAGCAGTTCTTC
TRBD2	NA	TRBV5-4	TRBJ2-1	CASSFSRGGNNEQFF	TGTGCCAGCAGCTTCTCGCGGGGGGGCAACAATGAGCAGTTCTTC
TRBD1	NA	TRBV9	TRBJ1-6	CASSVGQGNSPLHF	TGTGCCAGCAGCGTTGGACAGGGTAATTCACCCCTCCACTTT
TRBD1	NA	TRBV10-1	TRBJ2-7	CASSESNRGLSYEQYF	TGCGCCAGCAGTGAGTCGAACAGGGGCCTCTCCTACGAGCAGTACTTC
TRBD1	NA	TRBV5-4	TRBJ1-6	CASSLTGARSPLHF	TGTGCCAGCAGCTTAACAGGGGCTAGGTCACCCCTCCACTTT
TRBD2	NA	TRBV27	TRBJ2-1	CASSTVAGVSSYNEQFF	TGTGCCAGCAGTACGGTAGCGGGAGTGAGCTCCTACAATGAGCAGTTCTTC
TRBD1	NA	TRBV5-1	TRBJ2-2	CASSWGQYTGELFF	TGCGCCAGCAGCTGGGGACAGTACACCGGGGAGCTGTTTTTT
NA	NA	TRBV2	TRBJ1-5	CASSVGVRQPQHF	TGTGCCAGCAGTGTCGGGGTCCGACAGCCCCAGCATTTT
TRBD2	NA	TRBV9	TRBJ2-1	CASSVEVSGANEQFF	TGTGCCAGCAGCGTAGAGGTTAGCGGGGCAAATGAGCAGTTCTTC
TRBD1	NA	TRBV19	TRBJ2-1	CASSIDRGSYNEQFF	TGTGCCAGTAGTATTGACAGGGGATCCTACAATGAGCAGTTCTTC
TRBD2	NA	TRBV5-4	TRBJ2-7	CASSPPGTSVYEQYF	TGTGCCAGCAGCCCCCCCGGGACTAGCGTCTACGAGCAGTACTTC
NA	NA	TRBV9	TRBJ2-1	CASSPPGFGGAGHEQFF	TGTGCCAGCAGCCCCCCAGGCTTTGGCGGGGCCGGCCATGAGCAGTTCTTC
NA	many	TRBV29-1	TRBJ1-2	CSVVSNYGYTF	TGCAGCGTTGTATCCAACTATGGCTACACCTTC
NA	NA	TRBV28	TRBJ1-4	CASSPPGGDNEKLFF	TGTGCCAGCAGTCCCCCGGGGGGGGATAATGAAAAACTGTTTTTT
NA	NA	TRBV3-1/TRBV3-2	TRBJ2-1	CASRGARPNEQFF	TGTGCCAGCAGAGGGGCCCGACCCAATGAGCAGTTCTTC
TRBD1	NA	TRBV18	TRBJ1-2	CASSPRTGLGYTF	TGTGCCAGCTCACCCCGGACAGGACTTGGCTACACCTTC
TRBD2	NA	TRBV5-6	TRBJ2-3	CASSLLGRREGRTDTQYF	TGTGCCAGCAGCTTGTTGGGTAGGCGGGAGGGCCGCACAGATACGCAGTATTTT
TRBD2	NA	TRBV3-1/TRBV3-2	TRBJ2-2	CASSHHTTSGGAPNTGELFF	TGTGCCAGCAGCCATCACACTACTAGCGGGGGGGCCCCAAACACCGGGGAGCTGTTTTTT
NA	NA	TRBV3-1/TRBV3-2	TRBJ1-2	CASSQGEGNYGYTF	TGTGCCAGCAGCCAAGGGGAGGGAAACTATGGCTACACCTTC
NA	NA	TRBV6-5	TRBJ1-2	CASSYGGSPNYGYTF	TGTGCCAGCAGTTACGGGGGGTCCCCAAACTATGGCTACACCTTC
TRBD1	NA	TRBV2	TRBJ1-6	CASNVQGVGNSPLHF	TGTGCCAGCAATGTTCAGGGGGTTGGTAATTCACCCCTCCACTTT
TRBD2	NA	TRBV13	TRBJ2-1	CASSLGRLAGFYNEQFF	TGTGCCAGCAGCTTGGGGCGACTAGCGGGGTTCTACAATGAGCAGTTCTTC
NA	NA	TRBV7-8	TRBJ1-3	CASSSQGNGGNTIYF	TGTGCCAGCAGCTCACAGGGAAACGGTGGAAACACCATATATTTT
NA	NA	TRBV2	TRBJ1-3	CASRLDISGNTIYF	TGTGCCAGCAGATTGGACATCTCTGGAAACACCATATATTTT
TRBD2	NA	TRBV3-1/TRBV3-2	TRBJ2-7	CASSHSGGTYEQYF	TGTGCCAGCAGCCATAGCGGGGGAACCTACGAGCAGTACTTC
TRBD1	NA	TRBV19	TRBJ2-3	CASSTGQGGTDTQYF	TGTGCCAGTAGTACGGGACAGGGGGGCACAGATACGCAGTATTTT
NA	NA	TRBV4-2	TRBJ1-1	CASSQDSTGFFEAFF	TGTGCCAGCAGCCAAGACTCAACAGGATTCTTCGAAGCTTTCTTT
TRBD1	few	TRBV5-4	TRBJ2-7	CASSQTGVHSYEQYF	TGTGCCAGCAGTCAAACAGGGGTCCACTCCTACGAGCAGTACTTC
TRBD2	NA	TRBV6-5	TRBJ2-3	CASSYPPGGGPDTQYF	TGTGCCAGCAGTTACCCCCCCGGGGGGGGCCCAGATACGCAGTATTTT
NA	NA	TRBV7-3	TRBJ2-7	CASSTSGLAYEQYF	TGTGCCAGCAGCACATCAGGATTGGCCTACGAGCAGTACTTC
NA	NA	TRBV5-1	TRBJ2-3	CASSLAGLGDTQYF	TGCGCCAGCAGCTTGGCAGGGTTGGGGGATACGCAGTATTTT
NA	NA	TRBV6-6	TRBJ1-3	CASSPTGAGNTIYF	TGTGCCAGCTCCCCCACGGGGGCTGGAAACACCATATATTTT
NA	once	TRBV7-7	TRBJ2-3	CASSLVVLPRRADTQYF	TGTGCTAGCAGCTTAGTCGTGTTACCGCGCCGGGCAGATACGCAGTATTTT
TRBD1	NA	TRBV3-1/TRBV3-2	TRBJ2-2	CASSHSLRGGGGELFF	TGTGCCAGCAGCCATAGTCTTAGAGGGGGCGGCGGGGAGCTGTTTTTT
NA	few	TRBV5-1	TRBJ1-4	CASSESQGGDEKLFF	TGCGCCAGCAGCGAGTCACAGGGTGGCGATGAAAAACTGTTTTTT
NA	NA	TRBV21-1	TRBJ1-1	CASSGRRPTEAFF	TGTGCCAGCAGCGGACGGAGGCCCACTGAAGCTTTCTTT
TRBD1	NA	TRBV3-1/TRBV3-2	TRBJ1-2	CASGQGASGYTF	TGTGCCAGTGGACAGGGGGCTTCTGGCTACACCTTC
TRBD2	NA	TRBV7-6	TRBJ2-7	CASSLASGSLPTYEQYF	TGTGCCAGCAGCTTAGCTAGCGGGAGCTTACCCACCTACGAGCAGTACTTC
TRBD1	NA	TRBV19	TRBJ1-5	CASSLSGTGKPNQPQHF	TGTGCCAGTAGTTTATCCGGGACAGGGAAACCTAATCAGCCCCAGCATTTT
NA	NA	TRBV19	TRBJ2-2	CASSTGSGELFF	TGTGCCAGTAGTACAGGGTCCGGGGAGCTGTTTTTT
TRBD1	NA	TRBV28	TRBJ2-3	CASTSRRTGAPDTQYF	TGTGCCAGCACGTCCCGGCGGACAGGGGCTCCAGATACGCAGTATTTT
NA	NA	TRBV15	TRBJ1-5	CATSRDLQNNQPQHF	TGTGCCACCAGCAGAGATCTTCAGAACAATCAGCCCCAGCATTTT
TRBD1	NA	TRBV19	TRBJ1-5	CASTLDRGINQPQHF	TGTGCCAGTACCTTAGACAGGGGTATTAATCAGCCCCAGCATTTT
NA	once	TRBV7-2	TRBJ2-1	CASSLQASADEQFF	TGTGCCAGCAGCTTACAGGCCTCCGCCGATGAGCAGTTCTTC
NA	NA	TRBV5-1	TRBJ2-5	CASTRDRTEETQYF	TGCGCCAGTACTCGAGACAGGACGGAAGAGACCCAGTACTTC
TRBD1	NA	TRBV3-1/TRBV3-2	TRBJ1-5	CASSLGQGGQPQHF	TGTGCCAGCAGCCTAGGACAGGGTGGGCAGCCCCAGCATTTT
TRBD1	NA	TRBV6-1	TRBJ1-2	CASSEGGQGLYGYTF	TGTGCCAGCAGTGAAGGGGGACAGGGACTCTATGGCTACACCTTC
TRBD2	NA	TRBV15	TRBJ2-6	CATTPSDPSGGSSGANVLTF	TGTGCCACCACCCCTTCTGACCCTAGCGGGGGGTCCTCTGGGGCCAACGTCCTGACTTTC
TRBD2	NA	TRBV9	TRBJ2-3	CASSVGTSGSTDTQYF	TGTGCCAGCAGCGTTGGGACTAGCGGATCCACAGATACGCAGTATTTT